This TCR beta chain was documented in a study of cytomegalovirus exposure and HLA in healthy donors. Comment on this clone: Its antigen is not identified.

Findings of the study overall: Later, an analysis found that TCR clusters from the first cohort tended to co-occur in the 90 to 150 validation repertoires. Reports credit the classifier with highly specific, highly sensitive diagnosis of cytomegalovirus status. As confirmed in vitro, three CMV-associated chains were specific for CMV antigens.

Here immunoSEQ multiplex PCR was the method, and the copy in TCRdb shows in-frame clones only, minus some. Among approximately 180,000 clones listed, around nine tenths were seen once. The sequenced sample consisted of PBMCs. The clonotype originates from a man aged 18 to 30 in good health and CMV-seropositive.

CDR3 DNA sequence: TGTGCCACTATAGGAGGGCCCCAAGAGACCCAGTACTTC. Translation gives CATIGGPQETQYF. The gene calls are TRBV11-3 and TRBJ2-5, with a tentative D call TRBD2 (6 bases). CDR1 and CDR2 from the germline V gene are SGHNT and YENEEA. The CDR3 is made up of 13 amino acids. V gave up 10 bases and J gave up 1 base, with 13 bases separating them.